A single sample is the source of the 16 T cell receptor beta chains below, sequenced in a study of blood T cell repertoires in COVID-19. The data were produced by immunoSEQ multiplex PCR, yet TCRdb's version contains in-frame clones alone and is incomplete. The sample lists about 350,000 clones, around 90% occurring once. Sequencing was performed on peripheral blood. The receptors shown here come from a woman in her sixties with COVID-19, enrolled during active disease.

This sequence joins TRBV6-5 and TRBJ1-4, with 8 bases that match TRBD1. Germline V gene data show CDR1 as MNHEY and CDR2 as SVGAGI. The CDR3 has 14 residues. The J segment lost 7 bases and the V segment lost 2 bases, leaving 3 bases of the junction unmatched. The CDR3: CASSYARGLEKLFF. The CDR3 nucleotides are TGTGCCAGCAGTTACGCCAGGGGGCTTGAAAAACTGTTTTTT.

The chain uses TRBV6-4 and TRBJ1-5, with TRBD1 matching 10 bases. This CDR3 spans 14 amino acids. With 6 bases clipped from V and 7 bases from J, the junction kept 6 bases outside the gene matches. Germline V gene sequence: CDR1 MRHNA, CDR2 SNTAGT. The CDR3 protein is CASSAGTGEQPQHF. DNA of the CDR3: TGTGCCAGCAGCGCTGGGACAGGGGAGCAGCCCCAGCATTTT.

The CDR3 loop reads CASSHSNSPLHF. DNA for the CDR3: TGTGCCAGCAGCCACAGTAATTCACCCCTCCACTTT. The rearrangement joins TRBV14 to TRBJ1-6; D is unresolved. Germline CDR1 reads SGHDN; CDR2 reads FVKESK. There are 12 residues in the CDR3. Between the trimmed V and J ends, which lost 3 bases and 6 bases, there was a span of 3 bases.

DNA for the CDR3: TGCAGTGCTAGTGGGCTAGCGGGGGGGCCCTACGAGCAGTACTTC. Translating it yields CSASGLAGGPYEQYF. The chain employs TRBV20-1 and TRBJ2-7; 12 bases are a match to TRBD2. CDR1 is DFQATT and CDR2 is SNEGSKA in the germline V gene (reference sequence). There are 15 residues in the CDR3. The V gene end was trimmed by 3 bases and the J gene end by 2 bases; junction bases not matched to a gene: 5.

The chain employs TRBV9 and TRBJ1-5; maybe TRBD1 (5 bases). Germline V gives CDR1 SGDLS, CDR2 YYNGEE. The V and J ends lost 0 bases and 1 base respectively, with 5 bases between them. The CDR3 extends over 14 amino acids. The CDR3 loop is CASSVAGSNQPQHF. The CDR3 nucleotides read TGTGCCAGCAGCGTAGCAGGGAGCAATCAGCCCCAGCATTTT.

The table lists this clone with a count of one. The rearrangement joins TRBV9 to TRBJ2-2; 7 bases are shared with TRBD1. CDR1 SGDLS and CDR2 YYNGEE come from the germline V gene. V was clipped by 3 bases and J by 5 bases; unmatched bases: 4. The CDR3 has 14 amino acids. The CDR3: CASSGQGWTGELFF. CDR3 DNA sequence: TGTGCCAGCAGCGGACAGGGATGGACCGGGGAGCTGTTTTTT.

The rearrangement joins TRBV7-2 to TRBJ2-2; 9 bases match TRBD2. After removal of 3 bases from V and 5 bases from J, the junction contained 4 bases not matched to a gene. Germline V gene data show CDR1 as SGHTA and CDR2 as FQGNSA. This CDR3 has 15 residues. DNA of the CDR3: TGTGCCAGCAGCTTCAGACTAGCGGAGACCGGGGAGCTGTTTTTT. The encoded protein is CASSFRLAETGELFF.

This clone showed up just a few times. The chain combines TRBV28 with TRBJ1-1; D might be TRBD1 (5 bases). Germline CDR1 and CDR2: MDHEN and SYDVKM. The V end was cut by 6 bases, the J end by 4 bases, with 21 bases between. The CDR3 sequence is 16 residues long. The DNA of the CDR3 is TGTGCCAGCAGCACGCCGGGCACCAAGGGGATCACTGAAGCTTTCTTT. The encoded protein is CASSTPGTKGITEAFF.

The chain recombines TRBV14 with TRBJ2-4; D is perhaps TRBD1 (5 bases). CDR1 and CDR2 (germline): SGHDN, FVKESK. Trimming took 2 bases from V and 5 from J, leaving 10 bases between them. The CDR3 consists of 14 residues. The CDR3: CASSQSRAQNIQYF. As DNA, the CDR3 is TGTGCCAGCAGCCAAAGCAGGGCGCAAAACATTCAGTACTTC.

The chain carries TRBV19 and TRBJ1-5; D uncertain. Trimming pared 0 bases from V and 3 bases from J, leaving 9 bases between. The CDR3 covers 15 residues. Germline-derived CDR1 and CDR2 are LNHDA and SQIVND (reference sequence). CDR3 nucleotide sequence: TGTGCCAGTAGTATAGATCGAGGGAACAATCAGCCCCAGCATTTT. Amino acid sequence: CASSIDRGNNQPQHF.

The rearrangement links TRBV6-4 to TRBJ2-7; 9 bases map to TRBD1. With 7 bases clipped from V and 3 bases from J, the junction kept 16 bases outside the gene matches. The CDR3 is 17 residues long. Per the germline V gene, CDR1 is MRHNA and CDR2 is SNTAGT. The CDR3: CASTPQPAGTGFYEQYF. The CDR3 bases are TGTGCCAGCACACCCCAACCAGCCGGGACAGGGTTCTACGAGCAGTACTTC.

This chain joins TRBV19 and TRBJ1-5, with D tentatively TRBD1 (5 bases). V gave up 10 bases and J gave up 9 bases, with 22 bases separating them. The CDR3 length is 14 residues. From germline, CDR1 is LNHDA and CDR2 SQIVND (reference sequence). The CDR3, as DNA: TGTGCCACCGCGAGGGACGGGCCTAGCGGGCCCCAGCATTTT. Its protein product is CATARDGPSGPQHF.

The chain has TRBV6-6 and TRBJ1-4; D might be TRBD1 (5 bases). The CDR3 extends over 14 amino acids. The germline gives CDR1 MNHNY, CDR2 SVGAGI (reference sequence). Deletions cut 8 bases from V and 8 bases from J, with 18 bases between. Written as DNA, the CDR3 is TGTGCCAGCCGGGAGGGGCGTGTAGGAGAAAAACTGTTTTTT. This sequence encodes CASREGRVGEKLFF.

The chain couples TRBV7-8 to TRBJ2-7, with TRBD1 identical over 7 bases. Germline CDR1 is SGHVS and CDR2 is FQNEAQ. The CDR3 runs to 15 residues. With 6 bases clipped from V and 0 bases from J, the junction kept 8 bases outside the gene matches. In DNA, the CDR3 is TGTGCCAGCAGGCTTGGACAGGCTATCTCCTACGAGCAGTACTTC. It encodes CASRLGQAISYEQYF.

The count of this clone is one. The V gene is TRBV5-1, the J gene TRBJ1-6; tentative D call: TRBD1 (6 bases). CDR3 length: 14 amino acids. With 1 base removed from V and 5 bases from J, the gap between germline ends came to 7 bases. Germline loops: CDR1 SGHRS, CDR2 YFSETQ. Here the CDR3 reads CASSLQGNNSPLHF. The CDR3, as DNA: TGCGCCAGCAGCTTGCAGGGGAATAATTCACCCCTCCACTTT.

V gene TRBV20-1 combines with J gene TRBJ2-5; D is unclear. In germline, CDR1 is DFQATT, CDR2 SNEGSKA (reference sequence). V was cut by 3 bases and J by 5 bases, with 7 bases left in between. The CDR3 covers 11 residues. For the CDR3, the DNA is TGCAGTGCTAGGCCTACGGAGACCCAGTACTTC. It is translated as CSARPTETQYF.